These 2 T cell receptor beta chains originate from one sample sequenced in a study of T cell responses to AZD1222 COVID-19 vaccine (dated by TCRdb to about 2021). The time point label, as the study defines it: baseline before first vaccination. Library prep was done by the immunoSEQ multiplex PCR assay. Here the immuneACCESS table is served through TCRdb, limited to in-frame sequences with V and J called. Missing clones are a known gap in these copies; in checked studies unresolved V genes cover under half, and the rest lacks a known reason. The sample table lists about 59,000 clones, 84% of them with a count of one. 15% to 25% of the sample is in the top ten clones. The source was peripheral blood, collected on day 0 of AZD1222 vaccination. All receptors derive from an adult in good health.

This chain connects TRBV28 to TRBJ1-5; D gene ambiguous. V lost 5 bases to trimming and J lost 4 bases, with 9 bases between them. The CDR3 consists of 13 residues. The V gene's germline CDR1 is MDHEN and CDR2 SYDVKM. CDR3 amino acids: CASSVRTNQPQHF. CDR3 sequence (DNA): TGTGCCAGCAGTGTCCGTACAAATCAGCCCCAGCATTTT.

The V call is TRBV7-9, the J call TRBJ1-1; 7 positions agree with TRBD1. Germline loops: CDR1 SEHNR, CDR2 FQNEAQ (reference sequence). J was trimmed by 8 bases and V by 0 bases; bases with no gene match: 0. This CDR3 has 12 amino acids. The CDR3 bases are TGTGCCAGCAGCTTAGCGGACAGGGAAGCTTTCTTT. Translation: CASSLADREAFF.